This paragraph reports one T cell receptor (beta chain). What it binds is unknown. Sorting of PBMCs yielded the CD4+ and CD8+ T cells. The sample comes from a study of CD8+ T cells in alopecia areata. For the study at large: Tofacitinib continued for 6 to 18 months and was then withheld for 6 months. Broader study findings: Lesional scalp displayed greater clonality than normal scalp, most notably in alopecia totalis/universalis. Scalp sample data also include resident alphabeta T cells from normal skin.

As the sequencing template, cDNA was produced by extracting RNA and reverse transcribing it. Repertoires were generated with immunoSEQ multiplex PCR, while TCRdb's copy carries only in-frame clones and drops some. The table shows hundreds of thousands of clones, with about 53% occurring only once. The V and J ends lost 5 bases and 7 bases, in that order; junction bases with no gene match: 7. CDR1 and CDR2 from the germline V gene are MGHDK and SYGVNS. The CDR3 consists of 14 residues. Sequencing used CD4+ T cells sorted from blood, obtained at week 0. V is TRBV25-1 and J is TRBJ1-2; 10 nucleotides line up with TRBD1. This receptor was identified in a human donor with alopecia areata. CDR3 protein: CASSSRDRGLGYTF. The CDR3 DNA is TGTGCCAGCAGTTCCCGGGACAGGGGCCTTGGCTACACCTTC.